This T cell receptor (beta chain) was recorded in a study of blood T cell repertoires in COVID-19. Study information: From the United States, Italy and Spain came samples of acute and convalescent COVID-19. The analysed material was cDNA or gDNA that came from T cells, B-cell-depleted T cells, or PBMCs.

Germline assignment: CDR1 SGHVS and CDR2 FQNEAQ. The CDR3 is 17 amino acids. V was pared by 2 bases and J by 6 bases, with 13 bases of the junction left unmatched. How the authors handled the data: Estimation of nucleated cell counts relied on the amplification of reference gene primers. Assay used: immunoSEQ multiplex PCR; TCRdb lists only in-frame clones, some missing. The V and J calls and clone size come from that table; D and trimming were worked out from the DNA. The data show about 360,000 clones, over 70% seen once. The clonotype comes from a man aged 25-45 years with active or convalescent COVID-19. V usage is TRBV7-8 and J usage is TRBJ2-1; 7 nucleotides line up with TRBD2. The sample comprised peripheral blood. This chain's CDR3 is CASSLRAPLAVTNEQFF. The CDR3 DNA follows: TGTGCCAGCAGCTTACGAGCTCCGCTAGCGGTGACCAATGAGCAGTTCTTC. Full variable domain (rest looked up from reference TRBV7-8 and TRBJ2-1): GAGVSQSPRYKVAKRGQDVALRCDPISGHVSLFWYQQALGQGPEFLTYFQNEAQLDKSGLPSDRFFAERPEGSVSTLKIQRTQQEDSAVYLCASSLRAPLAVTNEQFFGPGTRLTVL.